This T cell receptor beta chain was sequenced during a study of T cell responses to AZD1222 COVID-19 vaccine. Study results and caveats: Unmutated variant regions are reportedly targeted by nearly half of spike-specific TCRs. At study baseline, merely over 5 AZD1222 recipients were seropositive. White British people made up most donors, females outnumbered males, and clonal diversity was possibly underestimated.

This clone showed up just a few times. Its specificity is unknown. Assay: immunoSEQ multiplex PCR; the TCRdb copy retains only in-frame clones and omits some. The data hold tens of thousands of clones, with approximately 88% observed a single time. This CDR3 spans 16 amino acids. V gene TRBV21-1 combines with J gene TRBJ1-3; TRBD1 was called by the table and not checked on the DNA. TRBV21-1 is deemed a pseudogene. The sequence came from an adult in good health. Sequences were derived from peripheral blood, sampled on day 0 of MenACWY control vaccination. CDR3 sequence reads: CASTKQTTGKGNTIYF. For the CDR3, the DNA is TGTGCCAGCACCAAACAGACGACAGGGAAAGGAAACACCATATATTTT.